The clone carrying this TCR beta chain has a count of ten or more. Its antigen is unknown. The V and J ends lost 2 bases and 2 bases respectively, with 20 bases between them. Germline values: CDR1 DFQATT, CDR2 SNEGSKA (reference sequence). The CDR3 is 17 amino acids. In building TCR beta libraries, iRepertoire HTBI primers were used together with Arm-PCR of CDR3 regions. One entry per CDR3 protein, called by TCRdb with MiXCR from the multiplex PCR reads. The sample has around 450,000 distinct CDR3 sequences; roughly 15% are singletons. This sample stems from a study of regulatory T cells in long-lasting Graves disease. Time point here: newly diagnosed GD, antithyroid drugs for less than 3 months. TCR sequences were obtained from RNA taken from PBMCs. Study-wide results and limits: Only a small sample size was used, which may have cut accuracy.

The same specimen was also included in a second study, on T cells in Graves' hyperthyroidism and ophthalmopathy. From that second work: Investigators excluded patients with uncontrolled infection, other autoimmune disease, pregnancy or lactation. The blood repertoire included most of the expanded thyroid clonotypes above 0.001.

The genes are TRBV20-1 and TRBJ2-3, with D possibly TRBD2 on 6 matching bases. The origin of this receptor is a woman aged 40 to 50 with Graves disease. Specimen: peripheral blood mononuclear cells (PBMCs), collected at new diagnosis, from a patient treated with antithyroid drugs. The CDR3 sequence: CSARPVTTSRDTDTQYF. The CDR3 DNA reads TGCAGTGCTAGACCTGTTACAACTAGCAGAGACACAGATACGCAGTATTTT.